This T cell receptor (beta chain) stems from a study of CD8 T cells in ankylosing spondylitis. This clonotype was found many times. Its cognate antigen is unknown. This CDR3 contains 17 residues. V dropped 0 bases and J dropped 2; count of bases not matched to a gene: 8. Germline CDR1 reads SGHRS; CDR2 reads YFSETQ. General study results and limits: Certain motif variants had earlier been reported in reactive arthritis synovial fluid and blood. Within ankylosing spondylitis blood, a TCR beta motif made up of seven to nine highly homologous variants appeared to be characteristic. Enrichment of disease-linked clones was reportedly significant in matched ankylosing spondylitis synovial fluid.

Each CDR3 protein gets one entry after TCRdb re-called the 5' RACE reads with MiXCR. In the table there are about 200,000 distinct CDR3 sequences, 25% to 30% of which are singletons. Sequencing used blood, either unsorted or a sorted T cell fraction (not recorded which). This sequence was found in a male donor with ankylosing spondylitis or in good health (not recorded which). This chain joins TRBV5-1 and TRBJ2-7; 10 bases are a match to TRBD1. Here the CDR3 DNA reads TGCGCCAGCAGCTTGGCCGGGGGGACAGGGGTTGCCTACGAGCAGTACTTC. As protein: CASSLAGGTGVAYEQYF.